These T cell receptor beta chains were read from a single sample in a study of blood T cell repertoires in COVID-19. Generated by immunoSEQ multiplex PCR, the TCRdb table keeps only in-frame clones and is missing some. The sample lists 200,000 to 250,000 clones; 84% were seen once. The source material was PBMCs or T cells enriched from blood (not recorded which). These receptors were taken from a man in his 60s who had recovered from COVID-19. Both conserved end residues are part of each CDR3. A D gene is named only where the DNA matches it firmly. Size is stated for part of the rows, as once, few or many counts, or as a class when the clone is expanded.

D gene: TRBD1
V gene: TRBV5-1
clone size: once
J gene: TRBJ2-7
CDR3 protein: CASSLWIGTGSSYEQYF
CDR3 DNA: TGCGCCAGCAGCTTGTGGATCGGGACAGGGTCTTCCTACGAGCAGTACTTC

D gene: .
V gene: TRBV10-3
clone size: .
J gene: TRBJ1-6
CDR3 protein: CAISDKGGRVGSPLHF
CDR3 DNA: TGTGCCATCAGTGATAAGGGCGGCAGGGTGGGTTCACCCCTCCACTTT

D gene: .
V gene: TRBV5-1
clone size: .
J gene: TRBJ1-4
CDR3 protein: CASSLEGRINEKLFF
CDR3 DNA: TGCGCCAGCAGCTTGGAGGGGCGGATTAATGAAAAACTGTTTTTT

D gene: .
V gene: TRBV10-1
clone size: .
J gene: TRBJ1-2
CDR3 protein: CASSDGYGYTF
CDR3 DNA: TGCGCCAGCAGTGACGGCTATGGCTACACCTTC

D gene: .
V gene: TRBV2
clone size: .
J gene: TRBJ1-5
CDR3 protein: CASNLQGSNQPQHF
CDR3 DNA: TGTGCCAGCAATCTACAGGGAAGCAATCAGCCCCAGCATTTT

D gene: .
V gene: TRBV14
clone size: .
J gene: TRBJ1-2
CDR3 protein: CASSQDVQGGYGYTF
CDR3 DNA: TGTGCCAGCAGCCAAGATGTCCAGGGTGGCTATGGCTACACCTTC

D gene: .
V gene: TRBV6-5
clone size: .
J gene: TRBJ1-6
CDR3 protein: CASGGTYNSPLHF
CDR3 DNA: TGTGCCAGCGGGGGGACCTATAATTCACCCCTCCACTTT

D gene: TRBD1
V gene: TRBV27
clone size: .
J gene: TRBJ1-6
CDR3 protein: CASSLSLRQGSSPLHF
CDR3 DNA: TGTGCCAGCAGTCTCTCCCTCCGACAGGGTAGTTCACCCCTCCACTTT

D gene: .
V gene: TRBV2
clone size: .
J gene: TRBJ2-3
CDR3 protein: CASSEYYLGTDTQYF
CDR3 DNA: TGTGCCAGCAGTGAATACTACCTAGGCACAGATACGCAGTATTTT

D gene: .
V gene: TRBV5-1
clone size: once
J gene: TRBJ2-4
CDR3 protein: CASSWVGGQNIQYF
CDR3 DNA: TGCGCCAGCAGCTGGGTGGGGGGGCAAAACATTCAGTACTTC

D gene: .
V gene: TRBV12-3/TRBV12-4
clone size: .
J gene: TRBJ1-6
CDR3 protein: CASTRSGNSPLHF
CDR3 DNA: TGTGCCAGCACGCGGTCGGGTAATTCACCCCTCCACTTT

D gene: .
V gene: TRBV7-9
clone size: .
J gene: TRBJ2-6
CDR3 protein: CARLDLRRASSGANVLTF
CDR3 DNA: TGTGCCCGGCTAGACCTGCGCAGGGCGAGTTCTGGGGCCAACGTCCTGACTTTC

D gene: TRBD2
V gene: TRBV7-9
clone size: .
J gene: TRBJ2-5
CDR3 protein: CASSLARTSGGEETQYF
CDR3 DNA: TGTGCCAGCAGCTTAGCGCGAACTAGCGGGGGGGAAGAGACCCAGTACTTC

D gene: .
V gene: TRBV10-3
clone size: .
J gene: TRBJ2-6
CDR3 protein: CAISALDSTSSGANVLTF
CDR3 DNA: TGTGCCATCAGTGCATTGGACAGTACATCCTCTGGGGCCAACGTCCTGACTTTC

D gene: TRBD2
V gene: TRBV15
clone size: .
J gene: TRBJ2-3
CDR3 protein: CATSMGLAGGRRTDTQYF
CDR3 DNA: TGTGCCACCAGCATGGGACTAGCGGGGGGGCGGCGCACAGATACGCAGTATTTT

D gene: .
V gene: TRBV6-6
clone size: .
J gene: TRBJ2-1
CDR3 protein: CASSSGTLPHNEQFF
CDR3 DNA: TGTGCCAGCAGTTCAGGGACTTTACCCCACAATGAGCAGTTCTTC

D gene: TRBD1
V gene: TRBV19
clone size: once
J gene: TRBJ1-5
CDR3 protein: CASSRTGPGDQPQHF
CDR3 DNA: TGTGCCAGTAGTAGGACAGGACCGGGGGATCAGCCCCAGCATTTT

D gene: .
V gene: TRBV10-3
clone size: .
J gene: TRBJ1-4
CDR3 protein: CATGGAATNEKLFF
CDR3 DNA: TGTGCCACGGGAGGGGCAGCAACTAATGAAAAACTGTTTTTT

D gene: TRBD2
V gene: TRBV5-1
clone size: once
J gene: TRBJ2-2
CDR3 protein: CASSLVLAGSLGELFF
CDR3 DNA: TGCGCCAGCAGCTTGGTTCTAGCGGGGAGTCTCGGGGAGCTGTTTTTT

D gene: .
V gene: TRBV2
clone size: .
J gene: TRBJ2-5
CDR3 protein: CASGRTGREQETQYF
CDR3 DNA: TGTGCCAGCGGTCGGACAGGGAGGGAACAAGAGACCCAGTACTTC

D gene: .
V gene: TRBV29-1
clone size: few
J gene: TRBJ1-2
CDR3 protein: CSVEDGQYGYTF
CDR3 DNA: TGCAGCGTTGAAGACGGACAGTATGGCTACACCTTC

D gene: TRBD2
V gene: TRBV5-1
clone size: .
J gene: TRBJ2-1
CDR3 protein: CASSFSGGASYNEQFF
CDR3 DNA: TGCGCCAGCAGCTTTAGCGGGGGGGCCTCCTACAATGAGCAGTTCTTC

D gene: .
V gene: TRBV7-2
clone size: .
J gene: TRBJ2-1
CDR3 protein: CASSLNNPGQEQFF
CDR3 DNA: TGTGCCAGCAGTCTCAACAACCCGGGACAAGAGCAGTTCTTC

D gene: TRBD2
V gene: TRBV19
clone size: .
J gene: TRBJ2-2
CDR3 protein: CASSRIAGGRTGELFF
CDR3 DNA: TGTGCCAGTAGTAGGATAGCGGGGGGTCGCACCGGGGAGCTGTTTTTT

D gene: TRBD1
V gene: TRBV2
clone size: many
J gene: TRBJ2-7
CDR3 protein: CASWTGVYEQYF
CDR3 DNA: TGTGCCAGCTGGACAGGGGTCTACGAGCAGTACTTC

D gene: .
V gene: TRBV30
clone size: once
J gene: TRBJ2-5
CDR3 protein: CAWSTTGTAWNF
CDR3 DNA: TGTGCCTGGAGTACAACAGGGACCGCCTGGAACTTC

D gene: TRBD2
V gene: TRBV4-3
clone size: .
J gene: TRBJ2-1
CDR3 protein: CASSRMETRGTYNEQFF
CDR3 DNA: TGCGCCAGCAGCCGGATGGAAACGCGGGGGACGTACAATGAGCAGTTCTTC

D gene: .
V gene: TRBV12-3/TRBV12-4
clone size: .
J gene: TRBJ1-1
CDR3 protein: CARGSRVPTEAFF
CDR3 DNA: TGTGCCCGGGGGAGCAGGGTCCCCACTGAAGCTTTCTTT

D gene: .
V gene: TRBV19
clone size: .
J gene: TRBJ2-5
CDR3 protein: CASSAGSYQETQYF
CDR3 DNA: TGTGCCAGTAGTGCGGGGAGCTACCAAGAGACCCAGTACTTC

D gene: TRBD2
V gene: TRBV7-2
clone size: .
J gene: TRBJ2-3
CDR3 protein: CASRRLAGGLDTQYF
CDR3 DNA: TGTGCCAGCAGAAGACTAGCGGGGGGCCTTGATACGCAGTATTTT

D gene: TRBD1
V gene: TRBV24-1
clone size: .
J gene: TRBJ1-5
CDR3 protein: CATSDSSGGAGQPQHF
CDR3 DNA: TGTGCCACCAGTGATTCTTCAGGGGGCGCGGGGCAGCCCCAGCATTTT

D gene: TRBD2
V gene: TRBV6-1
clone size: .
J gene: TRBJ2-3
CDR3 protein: CASSVRLAGDVDTQYF
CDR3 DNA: TGTGCCAGCAGTGTAAGACTAGCGGGGGACGTGGATACGCAGTATTTT

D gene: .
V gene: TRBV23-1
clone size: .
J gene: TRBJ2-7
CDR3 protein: CASSQSSSVRANSYEQYF
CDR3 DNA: TGCGCCAGCAGTCAATCCTCTTCTGTCAGGGCCAACTCCTACGAGCAGTACTTC

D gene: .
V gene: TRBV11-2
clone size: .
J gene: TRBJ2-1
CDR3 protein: CASSHVRWEQFF
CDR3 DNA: TGTGCCAGCAGCCATGTCCGGTGGGAGCAGTTCTTC

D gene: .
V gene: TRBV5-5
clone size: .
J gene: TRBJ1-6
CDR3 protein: CASSFSDRNSPLHF
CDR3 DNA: TGTGCCAGCAGCTTTAGTGACAGGAATTCACCCCTCCACTTT

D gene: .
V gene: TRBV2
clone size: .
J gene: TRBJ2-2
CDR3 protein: CASTVGQKNTGELFF
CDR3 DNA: TGTGCCAGCACTGTAGGACAGAAGAACACCGGGGAGCTGTTTTTT

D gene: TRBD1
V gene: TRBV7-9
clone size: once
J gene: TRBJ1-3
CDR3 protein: CASSPSGDSSSGNTIYF
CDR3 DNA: TGTGCCAGCAGCCCGTCAGGGGACAGCAGCTCTGGAAACACCATATATTTT

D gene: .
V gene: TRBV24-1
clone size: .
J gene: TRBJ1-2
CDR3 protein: CATSDDRKPPYGYTF
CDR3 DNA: TGTGCCACCAGTGATGACAGGAAACCCCCCTATGGCTACACCTTC

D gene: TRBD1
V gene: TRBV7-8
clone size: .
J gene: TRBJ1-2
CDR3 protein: CASSLAGTGGWSGYTF
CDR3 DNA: TGTGCCAGCAGCTTAGCGGGGACAGGGGGCTGGTCTGGCTACACCTTC

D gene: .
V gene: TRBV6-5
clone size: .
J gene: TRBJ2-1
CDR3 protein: CASSYSNNEQFF
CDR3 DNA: TGTGCCAGCAGTTACTCTAACAATGAGCAGTTCTTC

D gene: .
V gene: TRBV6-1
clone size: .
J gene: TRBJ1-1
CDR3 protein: CASSEAVVETEAFF
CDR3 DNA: TGTGCCAGCAGTGAAGCCGTGGTGGAGACTGAAGCTTTCTTT

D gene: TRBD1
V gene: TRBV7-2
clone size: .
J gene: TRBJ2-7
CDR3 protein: CASSPAGTGAYEQYF
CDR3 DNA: TGTGCCAGCAGCCCAGCCGGGACAGGCGCCTACGAGCAGTACTTC

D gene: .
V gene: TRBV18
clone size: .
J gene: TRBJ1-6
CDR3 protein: CASSPYSYNSPLHF
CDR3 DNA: TGTGCCAGCTCACCATATTCCTATAATTCACCCCTCCACTTT

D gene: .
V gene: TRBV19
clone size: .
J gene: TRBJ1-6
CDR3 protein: CASSMGGTDHSPLHF
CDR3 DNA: TGTGCCAGTAGTATGGGGGGGACCGATCATTCACCCCTCCACTTT

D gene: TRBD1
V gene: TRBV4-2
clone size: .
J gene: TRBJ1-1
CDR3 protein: CASSQGGGYTEAFF
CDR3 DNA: TGTGCCAGCAGCCAAGGAGGGGGCTACACTGAAGCTTTCTTT

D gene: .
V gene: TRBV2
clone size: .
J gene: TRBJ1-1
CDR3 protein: CASKEVLNTEAFF
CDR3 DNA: TGTGCCAGCAAGGAGGTCCTCAACACTGAAGCTTTCTTT

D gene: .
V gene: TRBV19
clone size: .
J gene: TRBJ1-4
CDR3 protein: CASGGGYSTNEKLFF
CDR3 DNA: TGTGCCAGTGGGGGGGGGTATTCAACTAATGAAAAACTGTTTTTT

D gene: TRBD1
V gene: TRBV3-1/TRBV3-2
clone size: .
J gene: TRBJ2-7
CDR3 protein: CASSQDTGTGGYEQYF
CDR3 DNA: TGTGCCAGCAGCCAAGATACCGGGACAGGGGGCTACGAGCAGTACTTC

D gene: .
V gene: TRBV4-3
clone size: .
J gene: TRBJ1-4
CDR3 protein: CASSQDSLTNEKLFF
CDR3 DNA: TGCGCCAGCAGCCAAGATTCATTGACTAATGAAAAACTGTTTTTT

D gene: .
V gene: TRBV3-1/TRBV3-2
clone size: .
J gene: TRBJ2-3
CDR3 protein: CASSPGLYLSTDTQYF
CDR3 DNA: TGTGCCAGCAGCCCCGGACTGTACCTTAGCACAGATACGCAGTATTTT

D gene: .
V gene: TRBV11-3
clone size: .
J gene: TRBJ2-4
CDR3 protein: CASRGLSKNIQYF
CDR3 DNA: TGTGCCAGCAGGGGCTTATCCAAAAACATTCAGTACTTC

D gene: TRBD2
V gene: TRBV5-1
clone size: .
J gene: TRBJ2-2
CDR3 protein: CASSLSGTLTQGELFF
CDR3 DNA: TGCGCCAGCAGCTTGAGCGGGACCCTGACACAGGGGGAGCTGTTTTTT

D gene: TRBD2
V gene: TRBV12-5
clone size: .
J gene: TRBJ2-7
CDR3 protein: CASRTAGGPREQYF
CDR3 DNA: TGTGCTAGTAGGACGGCGGGGGGGCCCAGGGAGCAGTACTTC

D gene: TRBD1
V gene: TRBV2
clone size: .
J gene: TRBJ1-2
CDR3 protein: CASRVAGQDNYGYTF
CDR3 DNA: TGTGCCAGCAGAGTCGCGGGACAGGACAACTATGGCTACACCTTC

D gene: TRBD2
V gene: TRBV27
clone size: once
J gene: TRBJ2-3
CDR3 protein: CASSLRLAGHTDTQYF
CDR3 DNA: TGTGCCAGCAGTCTCCGACTAGCGGGGCACACAGATACGCAGTATTTT

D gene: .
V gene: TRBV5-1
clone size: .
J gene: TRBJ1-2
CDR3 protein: CASSLGAGGYGYTF
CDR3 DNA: TGCGCCAGCAGCCTGGGGGCCGGGGGCTATGGCTACACCTTC

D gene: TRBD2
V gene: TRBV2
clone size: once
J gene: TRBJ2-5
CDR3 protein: CASRASGGETQYF
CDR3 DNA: TGTGCCAGCAGGGCTAGCGGAGGAGAGACCCAGTACTTC

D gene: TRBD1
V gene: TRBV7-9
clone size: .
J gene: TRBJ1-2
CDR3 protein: CASSLADREANYGYTF
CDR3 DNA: TGTGCCAGCAGCTTAGCGGACAGGGAAGCTAACTATGGCTACACCTTC

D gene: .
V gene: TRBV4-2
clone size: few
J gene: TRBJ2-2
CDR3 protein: CASSLQVINTGELFF
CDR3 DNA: TGTGCCAGCAGCCTACAGGTTATCAACACCGGGGAGCTGTTTTTT

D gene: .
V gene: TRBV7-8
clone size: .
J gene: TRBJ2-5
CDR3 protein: CASSRGAVETQYF
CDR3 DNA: TGTGCCAGCAGCCGTGGGGCGGTGGAGACCCAGTACTTC